This TCR beta chain came from a study of Ad26.COV2.S vaccination and SARS-CoV-2 variants. Treatment described: roughly 20 received Ad26.COV2.S at low or high dose, single or two shots; about 5 received placebo; per-sample allocation not given. On day 63 after the first injection, vaccine and placebo recipients gave samples. V dropped 7 bases and J dropped 4; count of bases not matched to a gene: 9. The germline V gene has CDR1 MNHEY and CDR2 SVGAGI. CDR3 length: 14 amino acids. Repertoires were generated with immunoSEQ multiplex PCR, while TCRdb's copy carries only in-frame clones and drops some. This table has some 290,000 clones, 85% appearing once.

The rearrangement links TRBV6-5 to TRBJ1-2, with 7 positions matching TRBD1. The receptor's source is a person aged 18 to 59 who received the Ad26.COV2.S COVID-19 vaccine or a placebo. The sample in question was peripheral blood, obtained in a trial of Ad26.COV2.S vaccine versus placebo. CDR3 protein: CASNRQGGGYGYTF. The CDR3 DNA is TGTGCCAGCAATAGACAGGGAGGGGGCTATGGCTACACCTTC.